This T cell receptor (beta chain) stems from a study of T cells in Graves' hyperthyroidism and ophthalmopathy. Study as a whole: Peripheral blood was drawn at first diagnosis, prior to all treatment. Study results and limitations: Most thyroid clonotypes that were expanded above 0.001 also turned up in blood.

This clonotype was detected many times. Antigen specificity is unknown. Newly diagnosed hyperthyroidism patients aged 18 to 65 years had disease lasting under 2 months. A sample of blood taken at first hyperthyroidism diagnosis preceded any ophthalmopathy symptoms. TCR beta CDR3 regions were amplified from RNA transcripts. A first-round RT-PCR of the TCR CDR3 used the HTBI primer set. TCRdb reprocessed the multiplex PCR reads with MiXCR, giving one entry per CDR3 protein. The sample includes 550,000 to 850,000 distinct CDR3 sequences, roughly 20% of them seen just once. The germline V gene encodes CDR1 SGHVS and CDR2 FQNEAQ. Trimming removed 5 bases from V and 9 bases from J, with 23 bases in between. The CDR3 spans 16 residues.

This TCR was sampled from a woman aged 45 to 65 with Graves' hyperthyroidism that later progressed to Graves' ophthalmopathy. Sequencing was performed on blood. The chain employs TRBV7-8 and TRBJ2-1; weak D call: TRBD1 (6 bases). CDR3 region: CASSALPGQPDPEQFF. The CDR3 DNA follows: TGTGCCAGCAGCGCGCTACCGGGACAACCAGACCCTGAGCAGTTCTTC.